This entry lists 22 T cell receptor beta chains sequenced from one sample in a study of CD8+ T cells in alopecia areata. The sequencing template was cDNA reverse transcribed from extracted RNA. Only in-frame clones appear in the TCRdb table, and some are missing; sequencing was by immunoSEQ multiplex PCR. The table records approximately 91,000 clones, under 45% of them present only once. Source material: CD4+ T cells sorted from blood. Receptor source: a human donor with alopecia areata.

The genes are TRBV30 and TRBJ2-1, with 7 bases matching TRBD2. Germline CDR1 GTSNPN, CDR2 SVGIG (reference sequence). The CDR3 has 14 residues. The V and J ends lost 3 bases and 2 bases, in that order; junction bases with no gene match: 4. CDR3 region: CAWRREGPYNEQFF. CDR3 DNA sequence: TGTGCCTGGAGGAGGGAGGGCCCCTACAATGAGCAGTTCTTC.

For the CDR3, the DNA is TGTGCCAGCAACCCGGGCCTGGGTGGCTACACCTTC. Translated: CASNPGLGGYTF. This chain joins TRBV6-5 and TRBJ1-2; D uncertain. The germline V gene has CDR1 MNHEY and CDR2 SVGAGI. The CDR3 has 12 residues. V was cut by 7 bases and J by 7 bases, with 13 bases left in between.

This rearrangement joins TRBV30 to TRBJ2-7; TRBD1 agrees at 11 bases. CDR3 length equals 13 residues. Trimming cost V 3 bases and J 7 bases; bases outside gene matches: 5. Germline CDR1 is GTSNPN and CDR2 is SVGIG (reference sequence). The CDR3 here is CAWSSGTGGEQYF. The CDR3 region has the DNA TGTGCCTGGAGCTCCGGGACAGGGGGAGAGCAGTACTTC.

The rearrangement links TRBV30 to TRBJ2-3; D ambiguous. CDR3 length equals 12 residues. CDR1 is GTSNPN and CDR2 is SVGIG in the germline V gene (reference sequence). The germline V and J ends were trimmed by 5 bases and 2 bases, with 8 bases remaining between them. DNA for the CDR3: TGTGCCTGGGCCCCCGTCACAGATACGCAGTATTTT. Its protein is CAWAPVTDTQYF.

This clone was seen only a few times. This chain connects TRBV29-1 to TRBJ2-5; D possibly corresponds to TRBD1 (6 bases). There are 15 residues in the CDR3. Germline V gene data show CDR1 as SQVTM and CDR2 as ANQGSEA. Deletions cut 7 bases from V and 1 base from J, with 19 bases between. The CDR3 DNA follows: TGCAGCGCCCAGGACAGTTTTGTCCCCCAAGAGACCCAGTACTTC. It specifies CSAQDSFVPQETQYF.

DNA for the CDR3: TGCAGCTCCATTGTGGGAGGGGTGGCAGATACGCAGTATTTT. Protein sequence: CSSIVGGVADTQYF. The rearrangement joins TRBV29-1 to TRBJ2-3, with 7 bases lining up with TRBD2. Germline CDR1 is SQVTM and CDR2 is ANQGSEA. The CDR3 totals 14 residues. V was pared by 8 bases and J by 4 bases, with 12 bases of the junction left unmatched.

The chain employs TRBV10-3 and TRBJ2-7, with a possible D match to TRBD1 (6 bases). CDR1 is ENHRY, CDR2 SYGVKD, per germline. V lost 9 bases, J lost 6 bases, and 27 bases lay in between. The CDR3 has 16 amino acids. In DNA form, the CDR3 reads TGTGCCATACAAGGGTCCGGGACACTCGGCCTTAGCGAGCAGTACTTC. Protein product: CAIQGSGTLGLSEQYF.

The V call is TRBV2, the J call TRBJ1-1; TRBD1 might be the D (5 bases). Deletions cut 4 bases from V and 4 bases from J, with 13 bases between. Germline lookup yields CDR1 SNHLY and CDR2 FYNNEI. CDR3 length: 14 amino acids. The CDR3 loop reads CASSAQGGVTEAFF. CDR3 bases: TGTGCCAGCAGTGCTCAGGGAGGGGTCACTGAAGCTTTCTTT.

The rearrangement uses TRBV5-6 and TRBJ2-5; tentative D call: TRBD1 (6 bases). This CDR3 spans 13 amino acids. CDR1 is SGHDT, CDR2 YYEEEE, per germline. Trimming took off 4 bases at V and 2 bases at J, with 9 bases between the two ends. The CDR3 nucleotides read TGTGCCAGCAGCCTGGACAGTCAAGAGACCCAGTACTTC. It yields the protein CASSLDSQETQYF. Filled out from reference TRBV5-6 and TRBJ2-5, the complete variable domain reads DAGVTQSPTHLIKTRGQQVTLRCSPKSGHDTVSWYQQALGQGPQFIFQYYEEEERQRGNFPDRFSGHQFPNYSSELNVNALLLGDSALYLCASSLDSQETQYFGPGTRLLVL.

The rearrangement uses TRBV29-1 and TRBJ2-5; no firm D call. The V and J ends lost 1 base and 1 base respectively, with 10 bases between them. This CDR3 contains 14 residues. The V gene's germline CDR1 is SQVTM and CDR2 ANQGSEA. In DNA form, the CDR3 reads TGCAGCGTTGAAGGGACCATGTTCCAAGAGACCCAGTACTTC. Residues: CSVEGTMFQETQYF.

The genes are TRBV4-1 and TRBJ2-5; no reliable D call. The CDR3 has 14 residues. CDR1 and CDR2 (germline): MGHRA, YSYEKL. V gave up 2 bases and J gave up 4 bases, with 11 bases separating them. CDR3 protein: CASSQSVLGETQYF. For the CDR3, the DNA is TGCGCCAGCAGCCAAAGCGTTCTGGGAGAGACCCAGTACTTC.

As regards this clone: Other DNA sequences in this specimen translate into the identical CDR3. The chain employs TRBV29-1 and TRBJ2-7; D ambiguous. The germline V gene encodes CDR1 SQVTM and CDR2 ANQGSEA. Trimming shortened V by 4 bases and J by 0 bases, and 7 bases separated the two germline ends. The CDR3 sequence is 12 residues long. The CDR3 here is CSVAWSSYEQYF. The CDR3 bases are TGCAGCGTTGCATGGTCCTCCTACGAGCAGTACTTC.

The V and J genes are TRBV1 and TRBJ2-7; the listed D gene, TRBD1, was not tested against the DNA. TRBV1 is a pseudogene. The CDR3 length is 13 residues. The CDR3: CTSSQVGQHEQYF. The CDR3 DNA reads TGCACCAGCAGCCAAGTCGGACAGCACGAGCAGTACTTC.

This sequence joins TRBV7-2 and TRBJ2-1; D gene ambiguous. This CDR3 has 12 residues. Trimming stripped 1 base from V and 4 bases from J, with 2 bases between. Germline V gives CDR1 SGHTA, CDR2 FQGNSA. CDR3: CASSLDYNEQFF. The CDR3 coding sequence is TGTGCCAGCAGCTTAGATTACAATGAGCAGTTCTTC.

V usage is TRBV20-1 and J usage is TRBJ2-1; perhaps D is TRBD1 or TRBD2 (5 bases each). Per germline, CDR1 DFQATT and CDR2 SNEGSKA (reference sequence). With 7 bases removed from V and 4 bases from J, the gap between germline ends came to 5 bases. The CDR3 consists of 10 residues. CDR3 in amino acids: CSGGYNEQFF. DNA of the CDR3: TGCAGTGGGGGGTACAATGAGCAGTTCTTC.

The chain uses TRBV7-2 and TRBJ1-1, with 8 bases matching TRBD1. The CDR3 length is 13 residues. J gave up 4 bases and V 5 bases, and 3 bases lay outside the gene matches. Per the germline V gene, CDR1 is SGHTA and CDR2 is FQGNSA. DNA of the CDR3: TGTGCCAGCAGCCAGGGGGCTCCCACTGAAGCTTTCTTT. This gives the protein CASSQGAPTEAFF.

This clone has just a few counts. CDR3 sequence: CSVERGPDTQYF. CDR3 DNA sequence: TGCAGCGTTGAAAGAGGGCCAGATACGCAGTATTTT. The V and J genes are TRBV29-1 and TRBJ2-3; D is possibly TRBD2 (5 bases). Trimming shortened V by 2 bases and J by 4 bases, and 7 bases separated the two germline ends. This CDR3 is 12 amino acids long. The germline CDR1 and CDR2 sequences are SQVTM and ANQGSEA.

As DNA, the CDR3 is TGCGCCAGCAGCCAAGATATGACAGGGGTGAGCACAGATACGCAGTATTTT. Translation gives CASSQDMTGVSTDTQYF. The V and J genes are TRBV4-3 and TRBJ2-3, with 8 bases aligning to TRBD1. Germline values: CDR1 LGHNA, CDR2 YSLEER. The CDR3 has 17 residues. V was pared by 0 bases and J by 0 bases, with 5 bases of the junction left unmatched.

The chain employs TRBV30 and TRBJ2-1; 9 nucleotides agree with TRBD2. The CDR3 is 12 amino acids. The germline V gene encodes CDR1 GTSNPN and CDR2 SVGIG (reference sequence). The V gene end was trimmed by 7 bases and the J gene end by 7 bases; junction bases not matched to a gene: 5. This CDR3 is CASAGGLNEQFF. The DNA for the CDR3 is TGTGCCTCCGCGGGAGGGTTAAATGAGCAGTTCTTC.

The rearrangement joins TRBV29-1 to TRBJ2-7; 12 positions match TRBD1. Germline loops: CDR1 SQVTM, CDR2 ANQGSEA. The CDR3 is 15 residues long. The J segment lost 4 bases and the V segment lost 4 bases, leaving 8 bases of the junction unmatched. The CDR3 sequence is CSVGTGTGGPYEQYF. The DNA of the CDR3 is TGCAGCGTTGGAACCGGGACAGGGGGCCCATACGAGCAGTACTTC.

The chain has TRBV18 and TRBJ2-7, with TRBD2 matching 8 bases. From germline, CDR1 is KGHSH and CDR2 LQKENI. V gave up 4 bases and J gave up 4 bases; unmatched junction bases: 6. The CDR3 is made up of 14 amino acids. CDR3 loop: CASSLGGASYEQYF. CDR3 nucleotides: TGTGCCAGCTCACTCGGGGGGGCTTCTTACGAGCAGTACTTC.

The chain combines TRBV5-1 with TRBJ2-1, with no clear D. V was trimmed by 0 bases and J by 7 bases, leaving 2 bases between them. Looked up from germline, CDR1 is SGHRS and CDR2 is YFSETQ. The CDR3 sequence is 11 residues long. The CDR3 DNA reads as TGCGCCAGCAGCTTGGAGAATGAGCAGTTCTTC. Translated: CASSLENEQFF.